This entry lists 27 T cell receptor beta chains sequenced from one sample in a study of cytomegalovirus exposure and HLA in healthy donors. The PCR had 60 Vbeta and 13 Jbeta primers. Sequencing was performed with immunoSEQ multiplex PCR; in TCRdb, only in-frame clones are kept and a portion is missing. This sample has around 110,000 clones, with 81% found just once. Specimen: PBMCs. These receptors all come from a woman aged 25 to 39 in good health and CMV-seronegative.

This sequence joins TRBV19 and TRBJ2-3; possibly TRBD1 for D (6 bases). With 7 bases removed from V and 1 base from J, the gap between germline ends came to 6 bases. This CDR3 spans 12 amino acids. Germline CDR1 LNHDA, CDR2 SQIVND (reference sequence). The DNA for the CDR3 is TGTGCCAGTAAGGGGGGCACAGATACGCAGTATTTT. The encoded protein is CASKGGTDTQYF.

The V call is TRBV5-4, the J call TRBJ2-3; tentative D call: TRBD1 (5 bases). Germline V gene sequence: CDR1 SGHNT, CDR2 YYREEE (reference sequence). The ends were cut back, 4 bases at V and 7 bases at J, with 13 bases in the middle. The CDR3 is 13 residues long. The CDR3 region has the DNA TGTGCCAGCAGCCTCGGCAGGGAACATACGCAGTATTTT. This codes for CASSLGREHTQYF.

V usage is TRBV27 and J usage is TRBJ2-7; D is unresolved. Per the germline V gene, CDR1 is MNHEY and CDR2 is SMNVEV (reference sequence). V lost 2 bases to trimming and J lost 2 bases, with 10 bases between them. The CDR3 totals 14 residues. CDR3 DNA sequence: TGTGCCAGCAGTTTAGGTTTACATACCTACGAGCAGTACTTC. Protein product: CASSLGLHTYEQYF.

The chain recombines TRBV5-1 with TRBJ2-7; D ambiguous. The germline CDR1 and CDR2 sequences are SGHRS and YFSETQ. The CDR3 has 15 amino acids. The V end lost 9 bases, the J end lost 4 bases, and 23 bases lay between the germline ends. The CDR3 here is CAIFFKQKAAYEQYF. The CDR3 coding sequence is TGCGCCATTTTTTTCAAGCAGAAGGCGGCATACGAGCAGTACTTC.

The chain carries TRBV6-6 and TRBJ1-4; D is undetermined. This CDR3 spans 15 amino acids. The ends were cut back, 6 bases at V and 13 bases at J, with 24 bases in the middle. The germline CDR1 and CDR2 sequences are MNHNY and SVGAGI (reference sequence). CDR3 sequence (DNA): TGTGCCAGCAGAGAGATCCAGGCAGGTTCCTGCGTACTGTTTTTT. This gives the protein CASREIQAGSCVLFF.

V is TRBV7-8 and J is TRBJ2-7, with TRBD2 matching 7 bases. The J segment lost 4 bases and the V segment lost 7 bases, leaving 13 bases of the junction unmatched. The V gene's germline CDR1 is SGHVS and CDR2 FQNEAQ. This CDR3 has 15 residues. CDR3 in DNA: TGTGCCAGCACCTCTTCGCCAGCGGGACCGTACGAGCAGTACTTC. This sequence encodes CASTSSPAGPYEQYF.

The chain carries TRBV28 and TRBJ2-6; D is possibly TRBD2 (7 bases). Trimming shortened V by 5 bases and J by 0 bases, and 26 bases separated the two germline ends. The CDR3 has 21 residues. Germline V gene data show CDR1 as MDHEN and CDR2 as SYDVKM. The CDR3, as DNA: TGTGCCAGCAGTACCTTTTATGGGGGGGGACACATAAACTCTGGGGCCAACGTCCTGACTTTC. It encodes CASSTFYGGGHINSGANVLTF.

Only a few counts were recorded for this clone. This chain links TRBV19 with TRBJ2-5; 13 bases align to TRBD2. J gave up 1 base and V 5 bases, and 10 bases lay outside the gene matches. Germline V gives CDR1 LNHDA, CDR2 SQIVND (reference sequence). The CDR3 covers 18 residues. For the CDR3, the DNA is TGTGCCAGTAGTCTCGGACTAGCGGGAGAGCTCCTCCAAGAGACCCAGTACTTC. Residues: CASSLGLAGELLQETQYF.

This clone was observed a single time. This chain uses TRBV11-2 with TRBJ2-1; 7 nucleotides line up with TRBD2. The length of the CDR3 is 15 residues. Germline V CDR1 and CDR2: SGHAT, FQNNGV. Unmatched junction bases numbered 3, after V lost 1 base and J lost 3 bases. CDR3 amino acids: CASSLVGGGYNEQFF. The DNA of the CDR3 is TGTGCCAGCAGCTTAGTGGGGGGGGGCTACAATGAGCAGTTCTTC. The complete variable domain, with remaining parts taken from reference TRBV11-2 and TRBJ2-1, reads EAGVAQSPRYKIIEKRQSVAFWCNPISGHATLYWYQQILGQGPKLLIQFQNNGVVDDSQLPKDRFSAERLKGVDSTLKIQPAKLEDSAVYLCASSLVGGGYNEQFFGPGTRLTVL.

CDR3 sequence: CASSSELAGIDTQYF. Written as DNA, the CDR3 is TGTGCCAGCAGCTCCGAACTAGCGGGAATAGATACGCAGTATTTT. The genes are TRBV7-2 and TRBJ2-3; 10 positions match TRBD2. The CDR3 totals 15 residues. Germline V gene lookup returns CDR1 SGHTA and CDR2 FQGNSA. The V segment lost 4 bases and the J segment 5 bases; nucleotides outside the gene matches: 6. Full variable domain (outside the CDR3, taken from reference TRBV7-2 and TRBJ2-3): GAGVSQSPSNKVTEKGKDVELRCDPISGHTALYWYRQSLGQGLEFLIYFQGNSAPDKSGLPSDRFSAERTGGSVSTLTIQRTQQEDSAVYLCASSSELAGIDTQYFGPGTRLTVL.

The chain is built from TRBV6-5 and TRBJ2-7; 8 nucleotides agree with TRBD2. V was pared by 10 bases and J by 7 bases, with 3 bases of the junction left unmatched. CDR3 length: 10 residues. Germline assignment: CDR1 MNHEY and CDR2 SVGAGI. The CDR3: CATKRGEQYF. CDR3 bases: TGTGCCACTAAGCGGGGGGAGCAGTACTTC.

In nucleotides, the CDR3 is TGTGCCAGCAGTAAGACTAGCGGGAGGGCTGGTGAGCAGTTCTTC. Residues: CASSKTSGRAGEQFF. This chain uses TRBV25-1 with TRBJ2-1, with 14 bases matching TRBD2. The CDR3 consists of 15 residues. CDR1 and CDR2 from the germline V gene are MGHDK and SYGVNS. V lost 5 bases, J lost 9 bases, and 6 bases stayed unmatched.

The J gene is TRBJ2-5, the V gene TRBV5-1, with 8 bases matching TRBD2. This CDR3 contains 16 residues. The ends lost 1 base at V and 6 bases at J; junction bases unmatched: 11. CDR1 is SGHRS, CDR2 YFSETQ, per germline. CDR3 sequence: CASSLNLGRGVKTQYF. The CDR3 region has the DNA TGCGCCAGCAGCTTGAACCTCGGGAGGGGGGTGAAGACCCAGTACTTC.

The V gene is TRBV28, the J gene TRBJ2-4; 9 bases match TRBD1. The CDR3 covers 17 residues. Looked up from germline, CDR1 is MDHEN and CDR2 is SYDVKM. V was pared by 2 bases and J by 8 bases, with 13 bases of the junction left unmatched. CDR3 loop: CASSLPPRWTGEDIQYF. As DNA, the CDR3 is TGTGCCAGCAGTTTACCCCCTCGATGGACAGGGGAGGACATTCAGTACTTC.

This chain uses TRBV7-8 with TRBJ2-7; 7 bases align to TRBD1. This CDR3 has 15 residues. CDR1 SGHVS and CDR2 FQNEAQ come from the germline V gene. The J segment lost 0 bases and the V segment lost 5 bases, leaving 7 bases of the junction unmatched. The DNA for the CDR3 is TGTGCCAGCAGCACGCACAGGGGTCCCTCCTACGAGCAGTACTTC. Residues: CASSTHRGPSYEQYF.

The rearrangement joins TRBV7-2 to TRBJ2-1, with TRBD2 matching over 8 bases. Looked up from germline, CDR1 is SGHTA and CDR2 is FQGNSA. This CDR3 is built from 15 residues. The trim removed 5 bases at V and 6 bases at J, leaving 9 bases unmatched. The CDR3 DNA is TGTGCCAGCAGCAGTTCTAGCGGGTTTGGCAATGAGCAGTTCTTC. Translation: CASSSSSGFGNEQFF.

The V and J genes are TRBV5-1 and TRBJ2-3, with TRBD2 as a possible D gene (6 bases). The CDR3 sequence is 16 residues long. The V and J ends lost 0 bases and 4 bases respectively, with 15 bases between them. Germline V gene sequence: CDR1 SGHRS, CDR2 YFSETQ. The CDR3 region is CASSLVQAGPPDTQYF. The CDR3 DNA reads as TGCGCCAGCAGCTTGGTTCAGGCGGGGCCCCCAGATACGCAGTATTTT.

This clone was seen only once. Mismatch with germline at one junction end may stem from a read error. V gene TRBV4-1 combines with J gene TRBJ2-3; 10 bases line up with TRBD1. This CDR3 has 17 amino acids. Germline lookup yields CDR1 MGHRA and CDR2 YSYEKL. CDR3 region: CAGSPSDRGPGTDTQYF. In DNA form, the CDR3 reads TGCGCCGGCAGCCCATCCGACAGGGGGCCCGGCACAGATACGCAGTATTTT.

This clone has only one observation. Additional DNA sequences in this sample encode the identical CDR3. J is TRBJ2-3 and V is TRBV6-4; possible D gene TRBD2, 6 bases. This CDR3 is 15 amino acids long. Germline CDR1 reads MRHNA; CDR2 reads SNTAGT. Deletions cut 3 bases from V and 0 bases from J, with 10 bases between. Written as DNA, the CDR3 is TGTGCCAGCAGTGAGGGAAGCGGGAGCACAGATACGCAGTATTTT. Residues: CASSEGSGSTDTQYF.

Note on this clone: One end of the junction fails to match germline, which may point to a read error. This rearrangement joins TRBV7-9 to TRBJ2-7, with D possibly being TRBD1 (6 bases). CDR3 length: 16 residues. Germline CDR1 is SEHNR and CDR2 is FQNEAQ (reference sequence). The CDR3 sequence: CSSSLDLTGIPYEQYF. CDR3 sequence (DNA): TGTTCCAGCAGCCTAGACTTGACAGGAATCCCCTACGAGCAGTACTTC.

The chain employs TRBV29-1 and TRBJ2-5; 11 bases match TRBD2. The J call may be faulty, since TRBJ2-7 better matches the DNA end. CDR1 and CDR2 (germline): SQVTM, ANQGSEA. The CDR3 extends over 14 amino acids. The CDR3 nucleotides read TGCAGCGTTGTCACTAGCGGGAGTAGCTACGAGCAGTACTTC. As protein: CSVVTSGSSYEQYF.

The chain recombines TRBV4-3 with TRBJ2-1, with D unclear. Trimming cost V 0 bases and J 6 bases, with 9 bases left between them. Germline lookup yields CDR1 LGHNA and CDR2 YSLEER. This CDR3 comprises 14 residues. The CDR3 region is CASSQDRGTNEQFF. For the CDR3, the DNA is TGCGCCAGCAGCCAAGATCGCGGAACCAATGAGCAGTTCTTC.

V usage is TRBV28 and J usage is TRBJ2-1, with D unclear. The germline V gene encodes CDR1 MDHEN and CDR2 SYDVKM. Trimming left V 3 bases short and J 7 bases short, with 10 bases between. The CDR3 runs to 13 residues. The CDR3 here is CASSFGLVNEQFF. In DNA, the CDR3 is TGTGCCAGCAGTTTTGGTCTAGTGAATGAGCAGTTCTTC.

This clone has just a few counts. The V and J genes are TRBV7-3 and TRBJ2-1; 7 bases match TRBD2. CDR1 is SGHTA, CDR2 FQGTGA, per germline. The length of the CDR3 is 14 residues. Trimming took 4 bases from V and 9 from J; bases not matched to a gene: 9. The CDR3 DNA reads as TGTGCCAGCAGCTCAGGACTAGGGATCAGTGAGCAGTTCTTC. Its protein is CASSSGLGISEQFF.

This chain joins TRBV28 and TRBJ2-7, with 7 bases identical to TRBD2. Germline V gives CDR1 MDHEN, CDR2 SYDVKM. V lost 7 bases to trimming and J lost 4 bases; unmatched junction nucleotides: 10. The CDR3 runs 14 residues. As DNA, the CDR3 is TGTGCCAGCACTGTAGCGGGTCCTAGGTACGAGCAGTACTTC. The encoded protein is CASTVAGPRYEQYF.

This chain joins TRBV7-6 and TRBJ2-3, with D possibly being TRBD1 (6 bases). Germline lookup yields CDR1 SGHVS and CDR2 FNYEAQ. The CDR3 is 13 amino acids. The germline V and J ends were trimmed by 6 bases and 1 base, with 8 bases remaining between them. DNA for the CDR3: TGTGCCAGCAGTAAGGGGGGCACAGATACGCAGTATTTT. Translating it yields CASSKGGTDTQYF.

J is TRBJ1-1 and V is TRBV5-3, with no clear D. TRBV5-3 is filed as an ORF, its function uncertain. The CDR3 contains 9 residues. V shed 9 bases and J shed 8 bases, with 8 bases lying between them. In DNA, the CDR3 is TGTGCCACCGTCAGGGAAGCTTTCTTT. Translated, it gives CATVREAFF.